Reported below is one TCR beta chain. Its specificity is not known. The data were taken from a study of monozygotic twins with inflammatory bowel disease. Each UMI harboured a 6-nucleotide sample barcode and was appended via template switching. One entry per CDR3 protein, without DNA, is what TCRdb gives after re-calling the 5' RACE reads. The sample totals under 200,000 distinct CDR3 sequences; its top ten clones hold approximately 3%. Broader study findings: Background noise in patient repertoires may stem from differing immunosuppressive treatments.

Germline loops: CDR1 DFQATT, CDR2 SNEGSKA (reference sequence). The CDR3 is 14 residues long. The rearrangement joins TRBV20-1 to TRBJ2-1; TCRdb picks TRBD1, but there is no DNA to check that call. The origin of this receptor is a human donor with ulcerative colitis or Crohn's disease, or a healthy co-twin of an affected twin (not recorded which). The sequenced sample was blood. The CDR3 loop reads CSARDRNRANEQFF.